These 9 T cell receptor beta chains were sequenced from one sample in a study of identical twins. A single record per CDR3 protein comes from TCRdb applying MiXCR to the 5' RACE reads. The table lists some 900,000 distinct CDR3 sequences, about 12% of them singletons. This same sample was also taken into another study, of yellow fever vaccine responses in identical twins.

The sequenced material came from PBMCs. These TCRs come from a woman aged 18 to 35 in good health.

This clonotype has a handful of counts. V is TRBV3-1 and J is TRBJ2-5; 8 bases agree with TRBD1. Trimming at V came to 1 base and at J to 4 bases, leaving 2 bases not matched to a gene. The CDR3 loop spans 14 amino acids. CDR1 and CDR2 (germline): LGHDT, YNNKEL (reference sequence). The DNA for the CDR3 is TGTGCCAGCAGCCAAGGGGACAGGATAGAGACCCAGTACTTC. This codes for CASSQGDRIETQYF.

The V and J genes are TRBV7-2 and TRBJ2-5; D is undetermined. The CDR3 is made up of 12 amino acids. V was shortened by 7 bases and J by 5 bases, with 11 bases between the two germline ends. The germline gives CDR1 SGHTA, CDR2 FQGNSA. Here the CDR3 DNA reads TGTGCCAGCACCATAGGTCGTGAGACCCAGTACTTC. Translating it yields CASTIGRETQYF.

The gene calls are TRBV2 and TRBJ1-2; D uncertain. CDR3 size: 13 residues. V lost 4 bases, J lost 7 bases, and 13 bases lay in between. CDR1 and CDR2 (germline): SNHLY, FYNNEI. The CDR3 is CASSGKRTVGYTF. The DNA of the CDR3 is TGTGCCAGCAGTGGGAAGAGGACGGTTGGCTACACCTTC.

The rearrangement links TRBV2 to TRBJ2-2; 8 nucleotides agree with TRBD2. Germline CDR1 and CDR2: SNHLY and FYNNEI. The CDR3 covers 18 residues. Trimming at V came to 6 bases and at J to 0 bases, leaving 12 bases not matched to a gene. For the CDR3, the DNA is TGTGCCAGCAGAGTCGAGCGGGGGTTCCGTGCGAACACCGGGGAGCTGTTTTTT. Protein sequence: CASRVERGFRANTGELFF.

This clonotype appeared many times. The CDR3 protein is CAIRTGTGSYEQYF. CDR3 coding DNA: TGTGCCATCAGAACCGGGACAGGGTCGTACGAGCAGTACTTC. The chain is built from TRBV10-3 and TRBJ2-7, with TRBD1 identical over 9 bases. The germline CDR1 and CDR2 sequences are ENHRY and SYGVKD. There are 14 residues in the CDR3. With V trimmed by 6 bases and J by 4 bases, 7 bases remained unmatched.

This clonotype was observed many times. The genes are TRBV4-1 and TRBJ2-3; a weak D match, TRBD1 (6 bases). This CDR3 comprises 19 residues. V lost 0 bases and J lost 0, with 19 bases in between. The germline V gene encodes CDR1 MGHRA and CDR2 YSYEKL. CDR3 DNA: TGCGCCAGCAGCCAAGAAGGGGGATTAGGGGCGATTAGCACAGATACGCAGTATTTT. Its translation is CASSQEGGLGAISTDTQYF.

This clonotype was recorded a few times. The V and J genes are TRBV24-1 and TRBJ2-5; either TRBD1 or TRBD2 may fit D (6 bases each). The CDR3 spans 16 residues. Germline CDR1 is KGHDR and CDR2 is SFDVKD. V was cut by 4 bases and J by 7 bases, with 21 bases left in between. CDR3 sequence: CATSEGGQTLRGTQYF. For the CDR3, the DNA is TGTGCCACCAGTGAGGGGGGACAAACTCTACGGGGGACCCAGTACTTC.

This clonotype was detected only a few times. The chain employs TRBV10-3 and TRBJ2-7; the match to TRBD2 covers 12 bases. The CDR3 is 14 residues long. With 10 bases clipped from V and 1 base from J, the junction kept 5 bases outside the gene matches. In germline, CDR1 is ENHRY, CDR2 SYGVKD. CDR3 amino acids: CATGLAGTSYEQYV. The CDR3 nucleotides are TGTGCCACCGGACTAGCGGGGACGTCCTACGAGCAGTACGTC.

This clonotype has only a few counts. The CDR3 spells CASSSMGGQSTGELFF. CDR3 DNA: TGCGCCAGCAGCTCGATGGGAGGGCAATCCACCGGGGAGCTGTTTTTT. The chain employs TRBV5-1 and TRBJ2-2, with 7 positions matching TRBD2. The CDR3 is 16 residues long. Germline V gene data show CDR1 as SGHRS and CDR2 as YFSETQ. V was pared by 3 bases and J by 4 bases, with 9 bases of the junction left unmatched.